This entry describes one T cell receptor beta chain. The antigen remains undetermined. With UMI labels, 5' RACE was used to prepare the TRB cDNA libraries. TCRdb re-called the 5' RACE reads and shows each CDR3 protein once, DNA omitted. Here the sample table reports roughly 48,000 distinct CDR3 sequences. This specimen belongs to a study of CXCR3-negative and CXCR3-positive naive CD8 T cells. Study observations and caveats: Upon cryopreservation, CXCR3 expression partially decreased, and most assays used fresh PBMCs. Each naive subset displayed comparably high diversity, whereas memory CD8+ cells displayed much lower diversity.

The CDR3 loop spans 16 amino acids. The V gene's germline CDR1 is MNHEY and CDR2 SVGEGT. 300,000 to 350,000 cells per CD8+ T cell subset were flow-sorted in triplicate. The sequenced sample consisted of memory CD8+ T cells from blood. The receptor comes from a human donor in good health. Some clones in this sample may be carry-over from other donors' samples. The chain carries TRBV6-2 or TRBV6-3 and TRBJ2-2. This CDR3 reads CASSYSIGANTGELFF.